One sample yielded the 9 T cell receptor beta chains listed below, sequenced in a study of graft-versus-host responses after intestinal transplantation. The antigens of these receptors remain unknown. Libraries were prepared by immunoSEQ multiplex PCR; TCRdb keeps only in-frame clonotypes and omits some of them. This table holds 100,000 to 130,000 clones, 87% found once. The sample here was unstimulated CD4+ T cells sorted from spleen or lymph node cells, taken before transplant. Receptors were obtained from a human donor who was the organ donor for an intestinal transplant.

The chain joins TRBV6-1 to TRBJ1-5; D not certain. Per germline, CDR1 MNHNS and CDR2 SASEGT. V lost 0 bases and J 0 bases, leaving 15 bases between the germline ends. CDR3 size: 18 residues. CDR3 DNA sequence: TGTGCCAGCAGTGAAGCGCGAGTGTGGCGAAATAGCAATCAGCCCCAGCATTTT. This codes for CASSEARVWRNSNQPQHF.

The chain recombines TRBV5-1 with TRBJ2-2, with 7 bases fitting TRBD1. The CDR3 length is 16 residues. Germline CDR1 and CDR2: SGHRS and YFSETQ. V dropped 3 bases and J dropped 0; count of bases not matched to a gene: 5. In DNA form, the CDR3 reads TGCGCCAGCAGCTCGGGACAGACAGCGAACACCGGGGAGCTGTTTTTT. Protein product: CASSSGQTANTGELFF.

The gene calls are TRBV10-2 and TRBJ2-1; D is ambiguous. The germline gives CDR1 WSHSY, CDR2 SAAADI. Trimming left V 7 bases short and J 2 bases short, with 9 bases between. The CDR3 loop spans 13 amino acids. The CDR3 coding sequence is TGCGCCAGCAAGGTTGGCCCCTACAATGAGCAGTTCTTC. Encoded protein: CASKVGPYNEQFF.

This chain uses TRBV5-1 with TRBJ2-1; D ambiguous. From germline, CDR1 is SGHRS and CDR2 YFSETQ. The CDR3 covers 15 residues. V lost 0 bases and J lost 3, with 10 bases in between. For the CDR3, the DNA is TGCGCCAGCAGCTTGGAGACTCGAAACTACAATGAGCAGTTCTTC. It yields the protein CASSLETRNYNEQFF. Filled out from reference TRBV5-1 and TRBJ2-1, the complete variable domain reads KAGVTQTPRYLIKTRGQQVTLSCSPISGHRSVSWYQQTPGQGLQFLFEYFSETQRNKGNFPGRFSGRQFSNSRSEMNVSTLELGDSALYLCASSLETRNYNEQFFGPGTRLTVL.

V gene TRBV12-5 combines with J gene TRBJ2-1, with 7 bases lining up with TRBD2. Trimming removed 2 bases from V and 6 bases from J; junction bases left unmatched: 13. In germline, CDR1 is LGHNT, CDR2 FRNRAP. CDR3 size: 17 residues. For the CDR3, the DNA is TGTGCTAGTGGTTTGCTAACCTCGGGGCGGGAGAGCAATGAGCAGTTCTTC. It encodes CASGLLTSGRESNEQFF.

The gene calls are TRBV2 and TRBJ2-1; TRBD1 aligns across 7 bases. Germline-derived CDR1 and CDR2 are SNHLY and FYNNEI. The CDR3 consists of 15 residues. J was trimmed by 7 bases and V by 7 bases; bases with no gene match: 13. DNA of the CDR3: TGTGCCAGCAACCGGGGACAGAGACCCCCGAATGAGCAGTTCTTC. It yields the protein CASNRGQRPPNEQFF.

The chain is built from TRBV5-1 and TRBJ2-5; TRBD1 aligns across 10 bases. CDR3 length: 14 residues. The J segment lost 4 bases and the V segment lost 4 bases, leaving 4 bases of the junction unmatched. CDR1 SGHRS and CDR2 YFSETQ come from the germline V gene. The CDR3 sequence: CASSPGQGRETQYF. Here the CDR3 DNA reads TGCGCCAGCAGCCCGGGACAGGGGAGAGAGACCCAGTACTTC.

CDR3 bases: TGTGCCAGCAGCTTAGGCGCATTACTAGCAAGCGGGGAGCTGTTTTTT. It encodes CASSLGALLASGELFF. The rearrangement uses TRBV11-2 and TRBJ2-2; D perhaps matches TRBD2 (6 bases). The CDR3 consists of 16 residues. Germline lookup yields CDR1 SGHAT and CDR2 FQNNGV. V was clipped by 1 base and J by 7 bases, with 16 bases between them.

Of note for this clone: The same CDR3 also results from other DNA sequences found in this sample. The chain carries TRBV10-3 and TRBJ2-3, with 13 bases fitting TRBD2. Trimming at V came to 4 bases and at J to 4 bases, leaving 2 bases not matched to a gene. The CDR3 length is 15 residues. Germline V gene lookup returns CDR1 ENHRY and CDR2 SYGVKD. As DNA, the CDR3 is TGTGCCATCAGTGCCGGACTAGCGGGAGCAGATACGCAGTATTTT. It specifies CAISAGLAGADTQYF.